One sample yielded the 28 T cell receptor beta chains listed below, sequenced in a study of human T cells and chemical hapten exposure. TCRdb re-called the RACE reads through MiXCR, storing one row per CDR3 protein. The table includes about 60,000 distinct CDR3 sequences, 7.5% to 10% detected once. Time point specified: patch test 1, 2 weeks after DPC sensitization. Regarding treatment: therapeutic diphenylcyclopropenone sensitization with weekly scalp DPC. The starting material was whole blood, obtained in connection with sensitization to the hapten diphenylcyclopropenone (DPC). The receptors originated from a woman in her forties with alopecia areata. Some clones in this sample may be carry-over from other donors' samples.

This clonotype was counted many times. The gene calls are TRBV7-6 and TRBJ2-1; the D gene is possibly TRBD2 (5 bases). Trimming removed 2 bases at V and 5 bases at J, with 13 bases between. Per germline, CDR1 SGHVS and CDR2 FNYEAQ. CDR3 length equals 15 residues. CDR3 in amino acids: CASSLSLGSNNEQFF. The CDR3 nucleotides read TGTGCCAGCAGCTTATCGCTGGGGAGTAACAATGAGCAGTTCTTC.

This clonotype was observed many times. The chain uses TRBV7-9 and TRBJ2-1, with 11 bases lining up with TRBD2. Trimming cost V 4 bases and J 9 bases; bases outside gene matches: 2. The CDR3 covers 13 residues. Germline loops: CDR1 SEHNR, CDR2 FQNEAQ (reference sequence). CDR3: CASSSSGGIEQFF. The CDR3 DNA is TGTGCCAGCAGCTCTAGCGGGGGGATTGAGCAGTTCTTC. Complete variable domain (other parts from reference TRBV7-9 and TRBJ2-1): DTGVSQNPRHKITKRGQNVTFRCDPISEHNRLYWYRQTLGQGPEFLTYFQNEAQLEKSRLLSDRFSAERPKGSFSTLEIQRTEQGDSAMYLCASSSSGGIEQFFGPGTRLTVL.

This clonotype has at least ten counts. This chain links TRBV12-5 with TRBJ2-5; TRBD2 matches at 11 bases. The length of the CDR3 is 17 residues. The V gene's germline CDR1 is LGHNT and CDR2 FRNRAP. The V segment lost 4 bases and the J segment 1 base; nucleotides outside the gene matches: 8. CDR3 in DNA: TGTGCTAGTGGTTGGGGACTAGCGGCTACCTTCCAAGAGACCCAGTACTTC. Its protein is CASGWGLAATFQETQYF. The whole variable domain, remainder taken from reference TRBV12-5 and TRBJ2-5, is DARVTQTPRHKVTEMGQEVTMRCQPILGHNTVFWYRQTMMQGLELLAYFRNRAPLDDSGMPKDRFSAEMPDATLATLKIQPSEPRDSAVYFCASGWGLAATFQETQYFGPGTRLLVL.

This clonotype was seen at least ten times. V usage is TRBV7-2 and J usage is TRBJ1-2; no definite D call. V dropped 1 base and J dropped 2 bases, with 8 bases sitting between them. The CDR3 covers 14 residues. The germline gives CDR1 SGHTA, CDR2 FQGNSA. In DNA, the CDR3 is TGTGCCAGCAGCTTAGGGAAGGCGAACTATGGCTACACCTTC. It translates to CASSLGKANYGYTF.

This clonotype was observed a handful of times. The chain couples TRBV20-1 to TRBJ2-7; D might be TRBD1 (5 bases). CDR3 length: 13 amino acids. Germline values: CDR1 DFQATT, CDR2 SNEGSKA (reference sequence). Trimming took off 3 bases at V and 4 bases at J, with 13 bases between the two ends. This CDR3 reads CSASGTGVYEQYF. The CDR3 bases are TGCAGTGCTAGCGGTACAGGAGTTTACGAGCAGTACTTC.

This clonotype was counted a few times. The CDR3 region has the DNA TGTGCCAGCAGCTTAAACGGGCAGACCCAGTACTTC. Translation: CASSLNGQTQYF. The chain joins TRBV7-3 to TRBJ2-5; unclear D gene. The V and J ends lost 1 base and 6 bases respectively, with 6 bases between them. Germline V gene data show CDR1 as SGHTA and CDR2 as FQGTGA. The length of the CDR3 is 12 residues.

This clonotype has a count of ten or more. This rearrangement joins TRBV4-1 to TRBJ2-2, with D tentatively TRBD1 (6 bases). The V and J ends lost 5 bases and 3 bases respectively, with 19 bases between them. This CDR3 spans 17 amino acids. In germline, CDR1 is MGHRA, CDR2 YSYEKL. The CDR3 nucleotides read TGCGCCAGCAGCTCCTCTTGGCAGGGGATAGACACCGGGGAGCTGTTTTTT. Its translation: CASSSSWQGIDTGELFF.

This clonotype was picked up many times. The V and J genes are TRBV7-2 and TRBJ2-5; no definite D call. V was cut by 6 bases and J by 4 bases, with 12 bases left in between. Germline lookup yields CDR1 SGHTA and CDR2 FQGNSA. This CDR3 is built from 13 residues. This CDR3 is CASRRTAAETQYF. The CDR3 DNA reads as TGTGCCAGCAGACGGACCGCGGCAGAGACCCAGTACTTC.

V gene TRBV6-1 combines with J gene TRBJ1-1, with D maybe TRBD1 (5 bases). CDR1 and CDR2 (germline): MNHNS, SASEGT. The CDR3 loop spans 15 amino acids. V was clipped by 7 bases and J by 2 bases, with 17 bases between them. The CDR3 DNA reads TGTGCCAGCATTACGTCCGGGACCCTAAACACTGAAGCTTTCTTT. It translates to CASITSGTLNTEAFF.

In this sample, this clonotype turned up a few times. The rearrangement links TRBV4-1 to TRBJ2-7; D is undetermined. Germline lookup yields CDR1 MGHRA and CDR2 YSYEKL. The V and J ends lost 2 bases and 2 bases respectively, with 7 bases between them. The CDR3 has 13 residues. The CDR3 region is CASSQNLAYEQYF. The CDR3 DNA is TGCGCCAGCAGCCAAAACCTAGCCTACGAGCAGTACTTC.

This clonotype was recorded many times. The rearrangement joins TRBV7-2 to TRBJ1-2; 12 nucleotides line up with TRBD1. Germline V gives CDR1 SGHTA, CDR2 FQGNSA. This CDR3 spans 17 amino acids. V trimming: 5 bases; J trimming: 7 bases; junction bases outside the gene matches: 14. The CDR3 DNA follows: TGTGCCAGCAGCCCCTACCGTAGGGGACAGGGGGCTGGTGGCTACACCTTC. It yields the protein CASSPYRRGQGAGGYTF.

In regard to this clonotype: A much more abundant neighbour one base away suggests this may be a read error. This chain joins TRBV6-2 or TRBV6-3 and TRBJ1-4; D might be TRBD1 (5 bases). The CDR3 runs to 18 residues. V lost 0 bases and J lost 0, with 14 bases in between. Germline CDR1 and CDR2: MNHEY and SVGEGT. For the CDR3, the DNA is TGTGCCAGCAGTTACTCGTCGGGACGGACTTCAACTAATGAAAAACTGTTTTTT. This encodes CASSYSSGRTSTNEKLFF.

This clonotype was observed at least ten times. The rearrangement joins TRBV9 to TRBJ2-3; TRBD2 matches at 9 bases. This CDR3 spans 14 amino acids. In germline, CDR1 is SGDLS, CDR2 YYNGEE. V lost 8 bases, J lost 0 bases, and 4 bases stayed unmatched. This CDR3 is CASRGLASTDTQYF. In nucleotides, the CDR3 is TGTGCCAGTAGGGGACTAGCTAGCACAGATACGCAGTATTTT.

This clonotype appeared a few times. CDR3 coding DNA: TGCAGCGTTGAAGATAGCGATTTCTACAATGAGCAGTTCTTC. Protein: CSVEDSDFYNEQFF. The J gene is TRBJ2-1, the V gene TRBV29-1, with TRBD2 as a possible D gene (5 bases). This CDR3 spans 14 amino acids. Trimming removed 0 bases from V and 3 bases from J, with 9 bases in between. Germline V CDR1 and CDR2: SQVTM, ANQGSEA.

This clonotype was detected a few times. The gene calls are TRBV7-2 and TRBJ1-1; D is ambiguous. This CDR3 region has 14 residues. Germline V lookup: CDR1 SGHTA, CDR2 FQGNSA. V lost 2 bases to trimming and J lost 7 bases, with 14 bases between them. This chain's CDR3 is CASSLKPGGGEAFF. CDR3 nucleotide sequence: TGTGCCAGCAGCTTAAAGCCAGGAGGAGGTGAAGCTTTCTTT.

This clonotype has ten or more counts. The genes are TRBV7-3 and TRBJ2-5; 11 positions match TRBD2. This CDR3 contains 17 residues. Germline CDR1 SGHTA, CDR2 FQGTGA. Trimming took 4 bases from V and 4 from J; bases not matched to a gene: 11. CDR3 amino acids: CASSWASGGTKRETQYF. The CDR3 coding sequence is TGTGCCAGCAGCTGGGCTAGCGGGGGGACCAAGAGAGAGACCCAGTACTTC.

CDR3 protein: CATSRDTGGNQPQHF. The CDR3 DNA sequence: TGTGCCACCAGCAGAGATACAGGCGGGAATCAGCCCCAGCATTTT. This chain connects TRBV15 to TRBJ1-5, with D tentatively TRBD1 (5 bases). Between the trimmed V and J ends, which lost 0 bases and 4 bases, there was a span of 10 bases. There are 15 residues in the CDR3. CDR1 and CDR2 (germline): LNHNV, YYDKDF (reference sequence).

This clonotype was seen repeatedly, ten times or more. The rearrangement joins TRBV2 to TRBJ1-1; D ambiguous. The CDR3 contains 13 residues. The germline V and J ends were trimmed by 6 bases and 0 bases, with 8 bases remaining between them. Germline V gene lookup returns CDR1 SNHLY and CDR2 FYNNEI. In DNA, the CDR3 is TGTGCCAGCAGCCGTGGAATGAACACTGAAGCTTTCTTT. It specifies CASSRGMNTEAFF.

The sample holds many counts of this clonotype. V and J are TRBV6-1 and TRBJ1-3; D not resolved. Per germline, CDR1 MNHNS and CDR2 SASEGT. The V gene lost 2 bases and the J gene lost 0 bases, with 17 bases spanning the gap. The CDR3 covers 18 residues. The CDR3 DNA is TGTGCCAGCAGTGAAAGAAGTTACGGGGTTGGCTCTGGAAACACCATATATTTT. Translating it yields CASSERSYGVGSGNTIYF.

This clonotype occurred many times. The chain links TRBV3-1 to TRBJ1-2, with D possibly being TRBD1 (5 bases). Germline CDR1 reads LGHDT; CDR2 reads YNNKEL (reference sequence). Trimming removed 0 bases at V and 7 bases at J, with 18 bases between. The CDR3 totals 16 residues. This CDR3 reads CASSQEFGAERGGYTF. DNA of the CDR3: TGTGCCAGCAGCCAAGAATTTGGGGCGGAGCGGGGTGGCTACACCTTC. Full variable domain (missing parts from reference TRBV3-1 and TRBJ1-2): DTAVSQTPKYLVTQMGNDKSIKCEQNLGHDTMYWYKQDSKKFLKIMFSYNNKELIINETVPNRFSPKSPDKAHLNLHINSLELGDSAVYFCASSQEFGAERGGYTFGSGTRLTVV.

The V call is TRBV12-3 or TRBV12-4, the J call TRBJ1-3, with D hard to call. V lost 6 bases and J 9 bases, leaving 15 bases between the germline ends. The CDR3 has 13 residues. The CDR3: CASRSRRESTIYF. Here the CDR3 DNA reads TGTGCCAGCAGGAGTCGTAGGGAGAGCACCATATATTTT.

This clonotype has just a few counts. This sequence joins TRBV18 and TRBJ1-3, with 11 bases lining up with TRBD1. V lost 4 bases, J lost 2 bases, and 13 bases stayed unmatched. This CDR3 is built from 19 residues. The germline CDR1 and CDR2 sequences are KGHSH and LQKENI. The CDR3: CASSLSHLGQGAAGNTIYF. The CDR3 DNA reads TGTGCCAGCTCACTTAGCCATCTTGGACAGGGGGCGGCTGGAAACACCATATATTTT.

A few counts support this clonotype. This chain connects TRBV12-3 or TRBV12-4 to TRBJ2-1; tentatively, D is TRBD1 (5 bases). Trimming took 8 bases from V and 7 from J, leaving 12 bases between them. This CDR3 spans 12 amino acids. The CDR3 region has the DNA TGTGCCAGCGGCCCACAGGAGAATGAGCAGTTCTTC. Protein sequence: CASGPQENEQFF.

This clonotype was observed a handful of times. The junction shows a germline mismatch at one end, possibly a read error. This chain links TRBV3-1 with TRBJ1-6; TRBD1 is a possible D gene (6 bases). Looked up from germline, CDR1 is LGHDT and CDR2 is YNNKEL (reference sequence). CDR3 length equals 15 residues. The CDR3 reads CASSLRKPNGGQVSF. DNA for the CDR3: TGTGCCAGCAGCCTAAGAAAGCCTAACGGGGGGCAGGTTTCCTTT.

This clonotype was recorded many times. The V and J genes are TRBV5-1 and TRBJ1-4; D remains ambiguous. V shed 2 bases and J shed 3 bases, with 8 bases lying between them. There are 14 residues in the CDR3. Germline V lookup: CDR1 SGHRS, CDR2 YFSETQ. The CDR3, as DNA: TGCGCCAGCAGCTTTGGCGGGTCTAATGAAAAACTGTTTTTT. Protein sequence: CASSFGGSNEKLFF.

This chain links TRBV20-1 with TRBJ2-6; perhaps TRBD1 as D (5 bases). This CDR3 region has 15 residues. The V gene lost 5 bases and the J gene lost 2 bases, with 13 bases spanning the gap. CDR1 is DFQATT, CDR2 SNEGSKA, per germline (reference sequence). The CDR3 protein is CSAHPSGTGANVLTF. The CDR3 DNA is TGCAGTGCTCACCCATCAGGGACTGGGGCCAACGTCCTGACTTTC.

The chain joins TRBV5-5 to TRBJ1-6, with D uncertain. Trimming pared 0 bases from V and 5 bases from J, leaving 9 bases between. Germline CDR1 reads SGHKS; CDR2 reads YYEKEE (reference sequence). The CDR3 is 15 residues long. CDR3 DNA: TGTGCCAGCAGCTTGGCCGCCCGAGATAATTCACCCCTCCACTTT. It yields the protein CASSLAARDNSPLHF.

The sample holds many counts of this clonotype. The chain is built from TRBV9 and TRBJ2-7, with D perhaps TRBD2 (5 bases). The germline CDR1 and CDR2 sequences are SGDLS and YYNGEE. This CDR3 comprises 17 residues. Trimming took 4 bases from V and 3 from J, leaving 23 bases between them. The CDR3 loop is CASSPERGQISGYEQYF. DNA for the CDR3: TGTGCCAGCAGCCCGGAACGAGGGCAGATTAGTGGCTACGAGCAGTACTTC.